What follows are 6 T cell receptor beta chains derived from one specimen sequenced in a study of beta chain features in type 1 diabetes. The study's findings and limits: In all four CD4+ subsets, TCRB CDR3 length was significantly, moderately reduced in type 1 diabetes.

Expressed TCRB transcripts were sequenced, since all the RNA that had been isolated was reverse transcribed. The method was immunoSEQ multiplex PCR; TCRdb's version includes in-frame clones alone and lacks a portion of them. This table has some 700,000 clones, around 15% appearing once. These receptors have no identified antigens. The specimen was naive CD4+ T cells from blood. The receptors shown here come from a man between 18 and 29 years old with type 1 diabetes.

To note about this clone: The identical CDR3 is also encoded by other nucleotide sequences in the sample. V gene TRBV28 combines with J gene TRBJ1-5; TRBD1 aligns across 8 bases. This CDR3 has 15 amino acids. From germline, CDR1 is MDHEN and CDR2 SYDVKM. V shed 3 bases and J 2 bases; nucleotides not matched to a gene: 3. As DNA, the CDR3 is TGTGCCAGCAGTTTGACAGGGGCGGGCAATCAGCCCCAGCATTTT. It codes for CASSLTGAGNQPQHF.

V is TRBV29-1 and J is TRBJ2-1, with a possible D match to TRBD2 (6 bases). Germline CDR1 SQVTM, CDR2 ANQGSEA. Trimming took 2 bases from V and 2 from J, leaving 7 bases between them. The CDR3 length is 13 residues. CDR3 sequence reads: CSVELATYNEQFF. DNA of the CDR3: TGCAGCGTTGAACTAGCGACCTACAATGAGCAGTTCTTC.

This clone was seen more than once but under ten times. The chain is built from TRBV28 and TRBJ1-6, with unresolved D. The CDR3 runs 14 residues. CDR1 is MDHEN, CDR2 SYDVKM, per germline. V shed 5 bases and J shed 7 bases, with 12 bases lying between them. The CDR3 region has the DNA TGTGCCAGCAGTGGGTTCCGGGGAAATTCACCCCTCCACTTT. It yields the protein CASSGFRGNSPLHF.

This chain connects TRBV29-1 to TRBJ2-5; D is perhaps TRBD1 (7 bases). Germline V gene sequence: CDR1 SQVTM, CDR2 ANQGSEA. There are 13 residues in the CDR3. Trimming took 4 bases from V and 1 from J, leaving 10 bases between them. CDR3 loop: CSVVQGGQETQYF. DNA of the CDR3: TGCAGCGTTGTCCAGGGGGGCCAAGAGACCCAGTACTTC.

This clone has more than one count but fewer than ten. J is TRBJ2-7 and V is TRBV30, with TRBD1 matching 8 bases. V lost 8 bases to trimming and J lost 2 bases; unmatched junction nucleotides: 11. CDR3 length equals 14 residues. Germline CDR1 reads GTSNPN; CDR2 reads SVGIG (reference sequence). CDR3 amino acids: CAGDPGTGPYEQYF. In nucleotides, the CDR3 is TGTGCCGGTGACCCCGGGACAGGCCCCTACGAGCAGTACTTC.

This clone was detected only a few times. This rearrangement joins TRBV10-3 to TRBJ2-1; possible D gene TRBD1, 6 bases. The CDR3 length is 17 residues. With 10 bases removed from V and 0 bases from J, the gap between germline ends came to 22 bases. Germline V gives CDR1 ENHRY, CDR2 SYGVKD. CDR3 DNA sequence: TGTGCCACCGAGGGCCTGACAGGCCCAAGCTCCTACAATGAGCAGTTCTTC. This codes for CATEGLTGPSSYNEQFF.